This T cell receptor beta chain originates from a study of vaccination and CD4 T cells after COVID-19 (dated by TCRdb to between 2021 and 2024). For the wider study: SARS-CoV-2 positivity had been established in the convalescent patients by nasal swab PCR, and mild disease was recorded in about 9 of these patients and severe disease in one. The convalescent cohort comprised six males and four females, including two Hispanic individuals, seven Caucasians, two Asians and one multiracial person. Control cultures used a CEFX viral epitope pool as positive control, an HIV-1 Nef peptide pool as negative control, or no peptide. Post-COVID blood samples from convalescent patients were collected a median of roughly 100 days after diagnosis, with a range of 35 to 161 days. Two doses of either the Pfizer-BioNTech BNT162b2 vaccine (n=8) or the Moderna mRNA-1273 vaccine (n=2) were administered to participants. The cultures were stimulated with overlapping spike peptide pools from SARS-CoV-2 and from the common cold coronaviruses HCoV-NL63, HCoV-OC43 and HCoV-229E. Post-vaccine blood samples were taken a median of 72 days after the second vaccine dose, with a range of 14 to 241 days. In ten to eleven COVID-19 convalescent patients and a handful of infection-naive healthy vaccine recipients, researchers compared the spike-specific CD4+ TCR repertoire from before mRNA vaccination with the repertoire from after. Study-wide findings and limitations: In convalescent patients, nearly all vaccine-specific clones (304 of 307) were found to be mono-reactive for SARS-CoV-2 spike rather than cross-reactive with common cold coronaviruses. The median number of SARS-CoV-2-reactive clonotypes rose from 20 to 25 after infection to some 37 after vaccination, but the change was not significant. Among convalescent patients, a median roughly 90% of the SARS-CoV-2-reactive clones seen after vaccination appeared only after vaccination, which suggests priming specific to the vaccine. Relatively few convalescent patients were included in the study, and early timepoints after natural infection were not analyzed.

The treatment or condition label, read with the paper, signifies: roughly ten-day PBMC culture with coronavirus spike peptide pools or control peptides (ViraFEST assay). To expand antigen-specific T cells with peptide pools and then pick out the expanded clonotypes through TCR sequencing, the study relied on the ViraFEST assay. The convalescent patients' positive SARS-CoV-2 PCR tests were from March to December 2020, which was before the Alpha, Beta and Delta variants emerged in the United States. Each well held roughly 2.2 million PBMCs cultured in IMDM containing approximately 5% human AB serum and around 10 IU/ml IL-2, with around 9.2 ug/ml peptide pools added. Half of the culture medium was replaced with fresh IL-2-containing medium on days 3 and 7. After 10 to 11 days of culture, CD4+ T cells were isolated by negative selection using the EasySep CD4+ T cell isolation kit. Ficoll-Paque Plus gradient centrifugation was used to isolate PBMCs from whole blood, and the isolated PBMCs were then either used fresh or cryopreserved at -140C. Culture conditions were generally each tested in triplicate wells.

About this clonotype itself: Which antigen it targets is not known. No much larger clone is present one base from it, and per-base qualities are unavailable.

To prepare the library, PCR was applied. TCR sequencing of DNA from cultured CD4+ T cells used the Oncomine TCR Beta short-read assay at the Johns Hopkins FTIC core. The QIAamp micro DNA kit was used to extract genomic DNA from the cultured CD4+ T cells. Oncomine TCR Beta libraries from cultured CD4+ T cells were pooled with unique dual indexes and sequenced on an Illumina iSeq 100. As for the original processing: Non-productive sequences were removed, and CDR3s not starting with C, not ending with F or W, or shorter than 7 amino acids were discarded. Antigen-specific clonotypes were identified with the MANAFEST web application by comparing peptide-stimulated wells with reference and other culture wells. An FDR below 0.05, an odds ratio above 5, and a productive frequency above 0.1% in at least two of three replicate wells were required for clones to be considered positive. A clonotype was classed as cross-reactive if the clonotype showed significant expansion both in SARS-CoV-2 spike wells and in at least one common cold coronavirus spike condition. Similarity between CDR3 sequences was evaluated in R version 3.6.1 using Levenshtein distances (stringdist) and unrooted phylogenetic trees (ape). TCRdb handled the public reads itself, with Q25 trimming in fastp and clone calling in MiXCR, and kept productive beta chains. Here each entry gathers all rows of one CDR3 protein and keeps the most common genes and DNA. The V and J calls were not made by the authors but by TCRdb's processing. For this sample the table gives about 20,000 distinct CDR3 sequences, of which 45% to 55% were detected only once. 7% to 8.5% of the sample is in the top ten clones.

The CDR3 spans 13 residues, from the cysteine through the phenylalanine. The DNA shown is the 39-base CDR3, in frame from base 1. The germline V gene (reference sequence) provides CDR1 DFQATT and CDR2 SNEGSKA. V is cut back by 6 bases and J by 9 bases, with 10 bases in the junction unmatched. The sequencing sample was made of CD4+ T cells from blood, cultured in vitro. The clonotype originates from a human donor who had recovered from COVID-19. Rearrangement joined TRBV20-1 to TRBJ2-1; 8 bases in the middle match TRBD2. The CDR3 is CSARRGGLVEQFF. The DNA is as follows: TGCAGTGCCCGTCGGGGGGGGCTAGTTGAGCAGTTCTTC.